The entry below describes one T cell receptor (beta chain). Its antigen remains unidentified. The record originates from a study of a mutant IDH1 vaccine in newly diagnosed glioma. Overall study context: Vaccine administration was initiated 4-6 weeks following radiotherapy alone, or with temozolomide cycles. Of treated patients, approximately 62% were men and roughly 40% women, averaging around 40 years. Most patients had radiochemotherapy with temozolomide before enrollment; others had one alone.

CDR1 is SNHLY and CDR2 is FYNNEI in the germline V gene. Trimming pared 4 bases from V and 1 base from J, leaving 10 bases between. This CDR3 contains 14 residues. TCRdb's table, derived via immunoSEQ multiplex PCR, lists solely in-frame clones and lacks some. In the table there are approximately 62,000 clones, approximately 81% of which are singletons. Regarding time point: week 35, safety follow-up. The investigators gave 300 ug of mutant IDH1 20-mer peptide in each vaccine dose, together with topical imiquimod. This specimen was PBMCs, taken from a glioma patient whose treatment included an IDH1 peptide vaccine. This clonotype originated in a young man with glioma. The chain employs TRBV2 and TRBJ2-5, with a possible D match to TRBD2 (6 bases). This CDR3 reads CASSGRGAQETQYF. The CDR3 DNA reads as TGTGCCAGCAGTGGGCGGGGCGCCCAAGAGACCCAGTACTTC. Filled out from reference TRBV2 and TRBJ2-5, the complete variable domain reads EPEVTQTPSHQVTQMGQEVILRCVPISNHLYFYWYRQILGQKVEFLVSFYNNEISEKSEIFDDQFSVERPDGSNFTLKIRSTKLEDSAMYFCASSGRGAQETQYFGPGTRLLVL.